The rows below give T cell receptor beta chains drawn from one sample of a study of cytomegalovirus exposure and HLA in healthy donors. Profiled with immunoSEQ multiplex PCR; TCRdb holds only in-frame clones, not every one. The profile covers under 100,000 clones, with less than 80% appearing a single time and roughly 2.5% taken by the ten largest. The sample was PBMCs. These receptors all come from a man aged 25-40 years in good health and CMV-seronegative. CDR3s include the opening cysteine and the closing phenylalanine or tryptophan. Fields, in order: V gene, J gene, clone size, D gene, CDR3 DNA, CDR3 protein. The D gene is left open where the match is weak. The size field is filled for only some rows; it gives once, few, many or a size class.

>TRBV19|TRBJ1-1|NA|NA
TGTGCCAGTAGCTCCCGAAGGGGTAGGAACACTGAAGCTTTCTTT
CASSSRRGRNTEAFF
>TRBV4-1|TRBJ2-7|NA|NA
TGCGCCAGCAGCCAAGCGGGGGAGATGGAAGAGCAGTACTTC
CASSQAGEMEEQYF
>TRBV29-1|TRBJ2-1|NA|TRBD2
TGCAGCGTTGAGGGCGGGAGAAGGAATGAGCAGTTCTTC
CSVEGGRRNEQFF
>TRBV20-1|TRBJ2-7|once|NA
TGCAGTGCTAGGATCCGGGACGAGCAGTACTTC
CSARIRDEQYF
>TRBV6-5|TRBJ2-7|NA|NA
TGTGCCAGCAGTTACTTCCCAGACAGTAACTACGAGCAGTACTTC
CASSYFPDSNYEQYF
>TRBV11-2|TRBJ2-3|once|NA
TGTGCCAGCAGCTTAGCTTTTGTAGATACGCAGTATTTT
CASSLAFVDTQYF
>TRBV4-1|TRBJ1-2|NA|NA
TGCGCCAGCAGCCAAGGGGGAGGGAATGGCTACACCTTC
CASSQGGGNGYTF
>TRBV15|TRBJ2-3|NA|TRBD2
TGTGCCACCAGCAGAGAAGGAACTAGCGGGGCCGGTTACACAGATACGCAGTATTTT
CATSREGTSGAGYTDTQYF
>TRBV6-4|TRBJ2-6|NA|NA
TGTGCCAGCGGACAATCTGGGGCCAACGTCCTGACTTTC
CASGQSGANVLTF
>TRBV28|TRBJ1-1|NA|NA
TGTGCCAGCAGCGGCGGCGGAGCGGGGACTGAAGCTTTCTTT
CASSGGGAGTEAFF
>TRBV28|TRBJ2-7|NA|NA
TGTGCCAGCAGTTTCGACCGAGCCTGGGCGCTCCGGGGCTCCTACGAGCAGTACTTC
CASSFDRAWALRGSYEQYF
>TRBV9|TRBJ2-1|NA|TRBD2
TGTGCCAGCAGCGTGGCTAGCGGCCTCTCCTACAATGAGCAGTTCTTC
CASSVASGLSYNEQFF
>TRBV5-4|TRBJ2-7|NA|NA
TGTGCCAGCAGGGTACAGGGCCGTCCCGGCGAGCAGTACTTC
CASRVQGRPGEQYF
>TRBV4-1|TRBJ1-3|once|NA
TGCGCCAGCAGCCAATCTAGACCGGGACTCTTCTCTGGAAACACCATATATTTT
CASSQSRPGLFSGNTIYF
>TRBV5-4|TRBJ2-1|NA|NA
TGTGCCGGCAGCTCTTTCTATGAGCAGTTCTTC
CAGSSFYEQFF
>TRBV5-1|TRBJ1-1|NA|NA
TGCGCCAGCAGCTTGGTTGGACAAACTGAAGCTTTCTTT
CASSLVGQTEAFF
>TRBV7-2|TRBJ1-2|NA|TRBD1
TGTGCCAGCAGCAGTAGGACAGGGGGCTATGGCTACACCTTC
CASSSRTGGYGYTF
>TRBV19|TRBJ2-3|once|NA
TGTGCCAGTAGTATAGCGGGGGGCGCAGATACGCAGTATTTT
CASSIAGGADTQYF
>TRBV5-4|TRBJ1-1|NA|NA
TGTGCCAGCAGCTCCTTGGCTTCGGGGGAGAACACTGAAGCTTTCTTT
CASSSLASGENTEAFF
>TRBV29-1|TRBJ2-1|once|TRBD2
TGCAGCGTTGTGGGGGTAGCGGGAGGGATAAATGAGCAGTTCTTC
CSVVGVAGGINEQFF
>TRBV6-5|TRBJ1-1|NA|NA
TGTGCCAGCAGGACACAGGGTCGGGGCTGGGAAGCTTTCTTT
CASRTQGRGWEAFF
>TRBV5-1|TRBJ2-5|NA|TRBD1
TGCGCCAGCAGCTTCCCGGACAGGGGGGTTCAAGAGACCCAGTACTTC
CASSFPDRGVQETQYF
>TRBV30|TRBJ1-3|NA|TRBD1
TGTGCCTGGAAACCAACAGGGGTCCGAAACACCATATATTTT
CAWKPTGVRNTIYF
>TRBV7-2|TRBJ2-3|NA|TRBD1
TGTGCCAGCAGCTTAGCCGGGACAGGGGGCGCAGATACGCAGTATTTT
CASSLAGTGGADTQYF
>TRBV5-6|TRBJ2-3|NA|TRBD2
TGTGCCAGCAGCTTCGGACTAGTATTACATTTT
CASSFGLVLHF
>TRBV6-5|TRBJ2-7|NA|NA
TGTGCCAGCAGTAGAAACAGGGCGGCATACGAGCAGTACTTC
CASSRNRAAYEQYF
>TRBV10-3|TRBJ2-7|NA|NA
TGTGCCATCAGCCCGGGTTCCCTCGAGCAGTACTTC
CAISPGSLEQYF
>TRBV10-3|TRBJ2-1|NA|TRBD2
TGTGCCATCAGTGAGGCTAGCGGGCCGGAGGAGCAGTTCTTC
CAISEASGPEEQFF
>TRBV19|TRBJ2-2|NA|TRBD2
TGTGCCAGTAGTATCGGGGCGCGACTAGCGGCGGCCGGGGAGCTGTTTTTT
CASSIGARLAAAGELFF
>TRBV6-5|TRBJ2-7|NA|TRBD1
TGTGCCAGCGGACAGGGGGGGGAGCAGTACTTC
CASGQGGEQYF
>TRBV7-2|TRBJ1-5|NA|NA
TGTGCCAGCAGCCGTAGGGGGTCACAGGGCCAACAGCCCCAGCATTTT
CASSRRGSQGQQPQHF
>TRBV5-5|TRBJ2-5|NA|NA
TGTGCCAGCAGCTTGACAGGGGGGGAAGAGACCCAGTACTTC
CASSLTGGEETQYF
>TRBV7-9|TRBJ1-1|NA|TRBD1
TGTGCCAGCAGCGCACAGGGGAGCACTGAAGCTTTCTTT
CASSAQGSTEAFF
>TRBV7-9|TRBJ1-1|NA|NA
TGTGCCAGCAGCCCCACAGGGTTGAACACTGAAGCTTTCTTT
CASSPTGLNTEAFF
>TRBV10-2|TRBJ2-7|NA|TRBD1
TGCGCCAGCAGCAAGTCTTTCCGGGACAGGGACTCCTACGAGCAGTACTTC
CASSKSFRDRDSYEQYF
>TRBV19|TRBJ1-1|NA|TRBD1
TGTGCCAGTAGTTCTCAGGGGGGGAACACTGAAGCTTTCTTT
CASSSQGGNTEAFF
>TRBV4-1|TRBJ1-5|NA|NA
TGCGCCAGCAGCCCTCAACTTGGGGGGATGAGCAATCAGCCCCAGCATTTT
CASSPQLGGMSNQPQHF
>TRBV28|TRBJ2-5|NA|NA
TGTGCCAGCAGCATGACCCTGGGGAGGCCCCAGTACTTC
CASSMTLGRPQYF
>TRBV6-5|TRBJ1-5|once|TRBD1
TGTGCCAGCAGTCCGGACAGGGCTAATCAGCCCCAGCATTTT
CASSPDRANQPQHF
>TRBV6-4|TRBJ1-3|NA|TRBD1
TGTGCCAGCAGTGACGGGGGGACAGGGGTCTCTGGAAACACCATATATTTT
CASSDGGTGVSGNTIYF
>TRBV19|TRBJ2-3|NA|NA
TGTGCCAGTAGTGCGGGATACACAGATACGCAGTATTTT
CASSAGYTDTQYF
>TRBV11-2|TRBJ2-5|NA|NA
TGTGCCAGCACCTCTTTAGGAGGGATCTTAGAGACCCAGTACTTC
CASTSLGGILETQYF